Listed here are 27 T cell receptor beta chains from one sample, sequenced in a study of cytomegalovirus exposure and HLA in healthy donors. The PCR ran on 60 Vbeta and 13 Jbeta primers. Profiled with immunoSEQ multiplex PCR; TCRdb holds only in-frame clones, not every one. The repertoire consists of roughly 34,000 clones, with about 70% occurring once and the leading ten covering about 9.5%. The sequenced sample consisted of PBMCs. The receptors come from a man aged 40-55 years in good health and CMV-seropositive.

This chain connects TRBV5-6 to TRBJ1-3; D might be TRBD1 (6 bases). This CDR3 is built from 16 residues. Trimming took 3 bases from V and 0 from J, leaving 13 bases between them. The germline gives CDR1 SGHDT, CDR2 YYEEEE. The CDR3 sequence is CASSYRDTGSGNTIYF. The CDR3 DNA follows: TGTGCCAGCAGCTACCGGGACACGGGCTCTGGAAACACCATATATTTT.

Written as DNA, the CDR3 is TGTGCCAGCTCACCAGGACTGATCCAAGAGACCCAGTACTTC. Its protein is CASSPGLIQETQYF. This rearrangement joins TRBV18 to TRBJ2-5, with D possibly TRBD2 on 5 matching bases. Germline V CDR1 and CDR2: KGHSH, LQKENI. The CDR3 totals 14 residues. The V and J ends lost 2 bases and 1 base respectively, with 8 bases between them.

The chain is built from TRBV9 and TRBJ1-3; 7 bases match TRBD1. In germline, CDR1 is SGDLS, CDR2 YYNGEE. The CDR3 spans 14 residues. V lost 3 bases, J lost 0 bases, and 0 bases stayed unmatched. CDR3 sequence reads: CASSAGGSGNTIYF. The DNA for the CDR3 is TGTGCCAGCAGCGCAGGGGGCTCTGGAAACACCATATATTTT.

The CDR3 is CASSQSGYINTIYF. For the CDR3, the DNA is TGTGCCAGCAGCCAGTCCGGGTACATCAACACCATATATTTT. The chain recombines TRBV14 with TRBJ1-3; no reliable D call. The CDR3 runs 14 residues. V dropped 3 bases and J dropped 7 bases, with 13 bases sitting between them. Germline-derived CDR1 and CDR2 are SGHDN and FVKESK.

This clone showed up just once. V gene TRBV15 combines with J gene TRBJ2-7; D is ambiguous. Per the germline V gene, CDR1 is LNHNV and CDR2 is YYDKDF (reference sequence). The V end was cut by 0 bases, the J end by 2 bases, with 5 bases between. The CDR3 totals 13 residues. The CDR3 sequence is CATSRDRTYEQYF. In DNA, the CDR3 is TGTGCCACCAGCAGAGACAGGACCTACGAGCAGTACTTC.

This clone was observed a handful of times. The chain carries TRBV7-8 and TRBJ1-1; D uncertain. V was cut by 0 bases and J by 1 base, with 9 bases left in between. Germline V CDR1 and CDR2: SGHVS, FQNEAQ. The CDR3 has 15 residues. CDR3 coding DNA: TGTGCCAGCAGCTTAGCGGGGAGGACGAACACTGAAGCTTTCTTT. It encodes CASSLAGRTNTEAFF.

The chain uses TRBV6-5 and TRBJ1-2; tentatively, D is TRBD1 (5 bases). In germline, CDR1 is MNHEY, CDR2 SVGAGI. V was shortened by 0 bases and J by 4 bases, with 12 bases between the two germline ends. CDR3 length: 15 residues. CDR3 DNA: TGTGCCAGCAGTTACTCGATTAGCGGGGGCTATGGCTACACCTTC. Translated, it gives CASSYSISGGYGYTF.

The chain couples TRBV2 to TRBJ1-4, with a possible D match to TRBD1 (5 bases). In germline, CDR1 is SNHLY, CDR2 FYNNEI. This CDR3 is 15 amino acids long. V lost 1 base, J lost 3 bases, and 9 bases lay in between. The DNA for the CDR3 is TGTGCCAGCAGTGAAGACGGGGGGTCTAATGAAAAACTGTTTTTT. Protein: CASSEDGGSNEKLFF.

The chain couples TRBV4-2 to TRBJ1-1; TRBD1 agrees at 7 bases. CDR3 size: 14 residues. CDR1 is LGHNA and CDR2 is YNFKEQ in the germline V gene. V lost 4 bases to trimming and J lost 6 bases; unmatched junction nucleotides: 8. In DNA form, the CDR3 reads TGTGCCAGCAGCCTACGGACAGGAGGGGCTGAAGCTTTCTTT. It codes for CASSLRTGGAEAFF.

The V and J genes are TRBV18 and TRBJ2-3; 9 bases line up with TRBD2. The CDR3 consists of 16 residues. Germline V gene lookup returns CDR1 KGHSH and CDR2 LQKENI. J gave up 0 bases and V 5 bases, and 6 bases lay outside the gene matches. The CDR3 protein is CASSNSGGRSTDTQYF. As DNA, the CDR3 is TGTGCCAGCTCAAATAGCGGGGGACGCAGCACAGATACGCAGTATTTT.

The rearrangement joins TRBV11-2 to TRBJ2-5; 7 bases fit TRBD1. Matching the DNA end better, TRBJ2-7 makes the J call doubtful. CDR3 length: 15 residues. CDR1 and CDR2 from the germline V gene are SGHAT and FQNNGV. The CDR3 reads CASSFRDRAPHEQYF. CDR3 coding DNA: TGTGCCAGCAGCTTTCGAGACAGGGCCCCCCACGAGCAGTACTTC.

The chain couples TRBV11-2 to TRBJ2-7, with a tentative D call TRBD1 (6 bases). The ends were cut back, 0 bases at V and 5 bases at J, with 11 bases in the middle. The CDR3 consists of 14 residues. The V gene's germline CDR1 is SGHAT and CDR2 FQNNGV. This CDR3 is CASSLDVQGNEQYF. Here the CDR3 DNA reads TGTGCCAGCAGCTTAGACGTACAGGGAAACGAGCAGTACTTC.

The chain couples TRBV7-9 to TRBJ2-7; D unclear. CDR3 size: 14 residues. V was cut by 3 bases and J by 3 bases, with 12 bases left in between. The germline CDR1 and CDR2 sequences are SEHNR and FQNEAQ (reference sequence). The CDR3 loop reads CASSFPGGHYEQYF. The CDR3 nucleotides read TGTGCCAGCAGCTTCCCCGGCGGTCACTACGAGCAGTACTTC.

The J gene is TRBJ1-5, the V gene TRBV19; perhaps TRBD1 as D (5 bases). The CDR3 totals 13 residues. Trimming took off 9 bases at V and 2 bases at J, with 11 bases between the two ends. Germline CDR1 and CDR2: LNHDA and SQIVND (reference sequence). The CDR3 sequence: CASGGHGNQPQHF. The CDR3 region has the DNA TGTGCCAGCGGGGGTCATGGCAATCAGCCCCAGCATTTT.

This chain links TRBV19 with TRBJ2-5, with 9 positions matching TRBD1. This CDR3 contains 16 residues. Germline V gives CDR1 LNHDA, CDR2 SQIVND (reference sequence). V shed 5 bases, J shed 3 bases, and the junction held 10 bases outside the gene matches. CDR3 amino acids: CASSFDRGGSKETQYF. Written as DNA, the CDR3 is TGTGCCAGTAGTTTCGACAGGGGGGGAAGTAAAGAGACCCAGTACTTC. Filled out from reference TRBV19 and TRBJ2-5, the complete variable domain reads DGGITQSPKYLFRKEGQNVTLSCEQNLNHDAMYWYRQDPGQGLRLIYYSQIVNDFQKGDIAEGYSVSREKKESFPLTVTSAQKNPTAFYLCASSFDRGGSKETQYFGPGTRLLVL.

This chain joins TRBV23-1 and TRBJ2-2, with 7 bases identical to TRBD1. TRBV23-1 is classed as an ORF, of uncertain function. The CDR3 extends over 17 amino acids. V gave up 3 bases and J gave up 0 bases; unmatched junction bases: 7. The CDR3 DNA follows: TGCGCCAGCAGTCACCCTCTAGGGGGCGCGAACACCGGGGAGCTGTTTTTT. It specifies CASSHPLGGANTGELFF.

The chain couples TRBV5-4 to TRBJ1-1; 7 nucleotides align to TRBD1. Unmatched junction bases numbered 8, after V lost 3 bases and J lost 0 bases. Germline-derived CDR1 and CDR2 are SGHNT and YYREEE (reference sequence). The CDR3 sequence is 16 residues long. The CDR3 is CASSSRDRIMNTEAFF. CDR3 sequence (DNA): TGTGCCAGCAGCTCCAGGGACAGAATAATGAACACTGAAGCTTTCTTT. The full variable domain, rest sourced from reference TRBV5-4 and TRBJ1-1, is ETGVTQSPTHLIKTRGQQVTLRCSSQSGHNTVSWYQQALGQGPQFIFQYYREEENGRGNFPPRFSGLQFPNYSSELNVNALELDDSALYLCASSSRDRIMNTEAFFGQGTRLTVV.

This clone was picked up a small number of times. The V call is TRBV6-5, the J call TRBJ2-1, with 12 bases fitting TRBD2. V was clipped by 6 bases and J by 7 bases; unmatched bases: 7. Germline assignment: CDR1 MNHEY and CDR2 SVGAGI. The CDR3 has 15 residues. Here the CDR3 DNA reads TGTGCCAGCAGGTCATGGACTAGCGGGGATAATGAGCAGTTCTTC. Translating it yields CASRSWTSGDNEQFF.

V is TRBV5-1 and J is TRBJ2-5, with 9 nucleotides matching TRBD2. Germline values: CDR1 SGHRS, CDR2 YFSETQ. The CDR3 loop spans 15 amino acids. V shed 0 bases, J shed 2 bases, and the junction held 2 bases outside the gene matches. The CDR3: CASSLVLAGQETQYF. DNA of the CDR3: TGCGCCAGCAGCTTGGTCCTAGCGGGGCAAGAGACCCAGTACTTC.

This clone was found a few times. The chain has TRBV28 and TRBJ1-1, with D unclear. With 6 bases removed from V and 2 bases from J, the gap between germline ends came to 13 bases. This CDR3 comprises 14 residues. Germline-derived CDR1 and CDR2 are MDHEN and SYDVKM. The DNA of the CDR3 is TGTGCCAGCAGGACCGGAGAGGGAAACACTGAAGCTTTCTTT. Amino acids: CASRTGEGNTEAFF.

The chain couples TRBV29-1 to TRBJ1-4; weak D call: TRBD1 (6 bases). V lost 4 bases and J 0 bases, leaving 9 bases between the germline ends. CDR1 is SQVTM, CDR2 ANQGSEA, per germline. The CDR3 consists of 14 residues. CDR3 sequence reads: CSVVGQATNEKLFF. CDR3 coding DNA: TGCAGCGTTGTGGGACAAGCAACTAATGAAAAACTGTTTTTT.

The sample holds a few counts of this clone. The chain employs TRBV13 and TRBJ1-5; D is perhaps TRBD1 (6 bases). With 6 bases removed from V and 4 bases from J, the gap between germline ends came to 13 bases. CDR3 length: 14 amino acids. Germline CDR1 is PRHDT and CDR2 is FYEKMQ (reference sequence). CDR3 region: CASSRGGQNQPQHF. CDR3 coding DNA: TGTGCCAGCAGTCGGGGGGGGCAGAATCAGCCCCAGCATTTT. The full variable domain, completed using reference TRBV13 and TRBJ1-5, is AAGVIQSPRHLIKEKRETATLKCYPIPRHDTVYWYQQGPGQDPQFLISFYEKMQSDKGSIPDRFSAQQFSDYHSELNMSSLELGDSALYFCASSRGGQNQPQHFGDGTRLSIL.

CDR3 sequence reads: CASGLAQELRYQETQYF. The CDR3 DNA follows: TGTGCTAGTGGTTTGGCACAGGAGCTCCGGTACCAAGAGACCCAGTACTTC. The V and J genes are TRBV12-5 and TRBJ2-5, with D perhaps TRBD1 (5 bases). Germline loops: CDR1 LGHNT, CDR2 FRNRAP. CDR3 length equals 17 residues. V lost 1 base, J lost 0 bases, and 15 bases lay in between.

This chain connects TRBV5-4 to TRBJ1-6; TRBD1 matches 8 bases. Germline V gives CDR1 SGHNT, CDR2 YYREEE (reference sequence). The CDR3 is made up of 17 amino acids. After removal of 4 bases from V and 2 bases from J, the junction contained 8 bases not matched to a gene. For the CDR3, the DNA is TGTGCCAGCAGCACTCCGACGACAGGGGCCTATAATTCACCCCTCCACTTT. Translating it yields CASSTPTTGAYNSPLHF.

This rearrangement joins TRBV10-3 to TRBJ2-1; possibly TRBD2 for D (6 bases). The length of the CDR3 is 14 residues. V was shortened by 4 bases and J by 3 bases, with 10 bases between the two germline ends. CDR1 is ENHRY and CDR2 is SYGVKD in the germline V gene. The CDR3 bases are TGTGCCATCAGTGCCGGGGGAGGCTACAATGAGCAGTTCTTC. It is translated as CAISAGGGYNEQFF.

CDR3 sequence reads: CASSDSGDRVRTGELFF. The CDR3 DNA follows: TGTGCCAGCAGTGACTCGGGGGACAGGGTCCGCACCGGGGAGCTGTTTTTT. The chain is built from TRBV6-4 and TRBJ2-2; 9 bases fit TRBD1. This CDR3 has 17 residues. Losses at the gene ends were 0 bases for V and 4 bases for J; bases not matched to a gene: 6. Germline loops: CDR1 MRHNA, CDR2 SNTAGT.

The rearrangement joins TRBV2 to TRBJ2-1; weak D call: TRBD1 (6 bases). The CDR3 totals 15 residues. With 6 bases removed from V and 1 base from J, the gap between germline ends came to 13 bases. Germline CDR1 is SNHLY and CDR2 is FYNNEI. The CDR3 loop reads CASRALGASYNEQFF. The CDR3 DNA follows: TGTGCCAGCAGAGCCCTGGGGGCTTCCTACAATGAGCAGTTCTTC.